These T cell receptor beta chains were read from a single sample in a study of PD-L1 blockade in urothelial cancer. The repertoire was sequenced with immunoSEQ multiplex PCR; TCRdb's copy has only in-frame clones and lacks some. This sample has 85,000 to 95,000 clones, with around 90% found just once. Sequencing was performed on PBMCs, taken around atezolizumab (anti-PD-L1) treatment. These receptors came from a man in his fifties or sixties with urothelial cancer. Both conserved end residues are trimmed from each CDR3. Each record gives: clone size, V gene, CDR3 protein. Expanded clones get a size class; other rows say once, few or many, or leave the size out.

>NA|TRBV11-2
ASSETKGYYEQY
>NA|TRBV5-1
ASSQGQGGYEQY
>NA|TRBV6-5
ASYGGWGYNEQF
>NA|TRBV10-3
AIKDRGDYEQY
>NA|TRBV7-9
ASSSQEYNEQF
>once|TRBV5-8
ASSSRGYTIY
>NA|TRBV18
ASSPWLAGDGQF
>NA|TRBV7-2
ASSFYGLAGGLGLETQY
>NA|TRBV6-5
ASSYSDTTHEQY
>NA|TRBV9
ASSVGGGRGNEKLF
>NA|TRBV7-2
ASSLVAAGEIEQY
>NA|TRBV7-2
ASSEKPGQGAYEQY
>NA|TRBV5-1
ASSLAGGDGANVLT
>NA|TRBV4-2
ASSQDPGTSGTAEQF
>NA|TRBV28
ASSLSGGDHEQY
>NA|TRBV7-3
ASSEAGGGAYEQY
>NA|TRBV9
ASSETSGTYYNEQF
>NA|TRBV30
AVQLRDRGSVEKLF
>NA|TRBV10-2
ASSESIAGKAEQF
>NA|TRBV28
ASSFPSGISSYNEQF
>NA|TRBV9
ASSVAPDRGLLVNTEAF
>NA|TRBV5-4
ASSREQGPNEKLF
>once|TRBV7-2
ASSRGQAAAGYT
>NA|TRBV11-2
ASSRDRQETQY
>NA|TRBV5-1
ASSPGTSGRAYDTQY
>once|TRBV18
ASSPVRDRGGEQY
>NA|TRBV4-1
ASSQDGTGNSPLH
>NA|TRBV19
ASSPRQVLSNQPQH
>once|TRBV4-3
ASSQSSGTGNTIY
>NA|TRBV9
ASSGHSTDTQY
>NA|TRBV7-2
ASSLEQGVGYT
>NA|TRBV27
ASSLSQSTEAF
>NA|TRBV21-1
ASSAGPDRGLGYT
>NA|TRBV7-2
ASSKELLNEKLF
>NA|TRBV5-1
ASSPENPSDTEAF
>NA|TRBV4-2
ASSQGTGGSGELF
>NA|TRBV21-1
ASSVNRDSYNEQF
>NA|TRBV5-5
ASSSLKDSPRGYT
>once|TRBV9
ASSVSQGGQETQY
>NA|TRBV11-2
ASSWGQGNYNEQF
>NA|TRBV27
ASSTQGARLEKLF
>NA|TRBV7-7
ASSLGDNTGELF
>few|TRBV19
ASSTTGSGETQY
>NA|TRBV30
AYRRGNTGELF
>NA|TRBV21-1
ASSKAPGGNKWVRSPLH
>NA|TRBV20-1
SATLRGEQY
>NA|TRBV9
ASSVVTDMNTEAF
>medium-sized|TRBV28
ATGGINYEQY
>few|TRBV2
ASSPQHVGQPQH
>NA|TRBV15
ATSRGGGETQY
>large|TRBV6-6
ASSLGDFSYEQY
>NA|TRBV19
ASSIRLAGANTGELF
>NA|TRBV21-1
ASGEKDTYGYT
>NA|TRBV7-9
ASSSNYSGIGTDTQY
>NA|TRBV18
ASSPRTGIDEQF
>NA|TRBV10-3
AISDGETQY